The rows below give T cell receptor beta chains drawn from one sample of a study of CD8 T cells in Susac syndrome. MiXCR, applied by TCRdb to the immunoSEQ multiplex PCR reads, yields one record per CDR3 protein. This sample yields about 120,000 distinct CDR3 sequences, of which 92% are seen a single time; over 0.12% belongs to the top ten. What was sequenced was CD4+ T cells from PBMCs. The receptors come from a human donor in good health. The CDR3 runs from the conserved cysteine through the conserved F or W. D genes are given only for firm matches. Size values are once, few and many counts, or a class for expanded clones, and some rows have none.

>NA|TRBV29-1|NA|TRBJ2-7
TGCAGCGTTGAAGGGGGGGGCAACCAGTACTTC
CSVEGGGNQYF
>NA|TRBV10-3|NA|TRBJ1-5
TGTGCCATCAGCGGAAACGGGGAGATCAGCCCCCAGCATTTT
CAISGNGEISPQHF
>NA|TRBV27|NA|TRBJ1-1
TGTGCCAGCAGTTTCTCTCGGGGTTATGAAGCTTTCTTT
CASSFSRGYEAFF
>NA|TRBV29-1|NA|TRBJ1-1
TGCAGCGTTGCTGGCAGGGGAAACACTGAAGCTTTCTTT
CSVAGRGNTEAFF
>NA|TRBV29-1|NA|TRBJ2-2
TGCAGCGTTGAAGATTACCAGAACACCGGGGAGCTGTTTTTT
CSVEDYQNTGELFF
>NA|TRBV7-9|few|TRBJ1-5
TGTGCCAGCAGCGAAGGACAGCTCAATCAGCCCCAGCATTTT
CASSEGQLNQPQHF
>TRBD2|TRBV19|NA|TRBJ2-1
TGTGCCAGTAGTATTGGGCTAGCGGTGGGGGATGAGCAGTTCTTC
CASSIGLAVGDEQFF
>TRBD1|TRBV4-1|NA|TRBJ1-1
TGCGCCAGCAGCCCCGGGACAGATCAGGAAGCTTTCTTT
CASSPGTDQEAFF
>TRBD2|TRBV7-3|once|TRBJ2-7
TGTGCCAGCAGCCGCCTAGCGGGAGCTTTTGGCGAGCAGTACTTC
CASSRLAGAFGEQYF
>TRBD1|TRBV7-9|NA|TRBJ1-1
TGTGCCAGCAGCGCCACTGGAACAGGGGGAGACGAAGCTTTCTTT
CASSATGTGGDEAFF
>NA|TRBV5-6|NA|TRBJ1-5
TGTGCCAGCAGACGGGGAAAGGATCAGCCCCAGCATTTT
CASRRGKDQPQHF
>NA|TRBV7-8|NA|TRBJ1-1
TGTGCCAGCAGCTTATTATCGATGAACACTGAAGCTTTCTTT
CASSLLSMNTEAFF
>TRBD2|TRBV7-3|NA|TRBJ2-3
TGTGCCAGCAGCCTAGCGGGGGGCACAGATACGCAGTATTTT
CASSLAGGTDTQYF
>NA|TRBV14|NA|TRBJ1-1
TGTGCCAGCAGCCGGATGACAGCGAACACTGAAGCTTTCTTT
CASSRMTANTEAFF